This T cell receptor (beta chain) was profiled in a study of blood T cell repertoires in COVID-19. At the level of the study: The study drew acute and convalescent COVID-19 samples from the United States, Italy and Spain. Nucleic acid was either cDNA or gDNA, and it came from T cells, B-cell-depleted T cells, or PBMCs.

The ends were cut back, 8 bases at V and 0 bases at J, with 11 bases in the middle. Looked up from germline, CDR1 is MNHEY and CDR2 is SVGAGI. This CDR3 contains 14 residues. In the source study's methods: Amplification of reference gene primers was used by the study to estimate nucleated cell counts. Using immunoSEQ multiplex PCR, the repertoire was profiled, and TCRdb retains in-frame clones only, with some absent. The D gene and trimming were derived from the DNA, and the V and J assignments and clone size from that table. Among 55,000 to 65,000 clones, roughly 90% were seen once, and the ten largest hold around 1.5%.

The sequencing sample was made of peripheral blood. This receptor was obtained from a human donor in a cohort sampled during active COVID-19. The chain is built from TRBV6-5 and TRBJ2-4; D is uncertain. In DNA, the CDR3 is TGTGCCAGCTTAGAGGCAGAAGCCAAAAACATTCAGTACTTC. Protein: CASLEAEAKNIQYF.